This T cell receptor (beta chain) was sequenced during a study of control samples from healthy donors and cancer patients. This table comes from immunoSEQ multiplex PCR, and its TCRdb copy is limited to in-frame clones, with some not included. The sample consists of about 130,000 clones, 80% to 95% of them appearing once. Trimming removed 3 bases from V and 0 bases from J, with 13 bases in between. CDR1 is SGDLS and CDR2 is YYNGEE in the germline V gene. CDR3 length: 16 amino acids. This clonotype originated in a man in his late teens or twenties in good health. The sample taken for sequencing was blood. The rearrangement uses TRBV9 and TRBJ1-3, with a possible D match to TRBD1 (5 bases). The CDR3 here is CASSGGRKDSGNTIYF. CDR3 nucleotides: TGTGCCAGCAGCGGGGGACGGAAAGACTCTGGAAACACCATATATTTT.